The sequence of this TCR beta chain was determined in a study of T cell changes during pregnancy in multiple sclerosis. The method was immunoSEQ multiplex PCR; TCRdb's version includes in-frame clones alone and lacks a portion of them. The sample consists of roughly 100,000 clones, about 90% of them appearing once. CDR3 length equals 11 residues. V was pared by 0 bases and J by 7 bases, with 4 bases between. Germline V CDR1 and CDR2: MNHEY, SVGAGI. Sequencing used peripheral blood, obtained before pregnancy. This sequence originates from a female donor with multiple sclerosis, enrolled in a pregnancy study. The rearrangement joins TRBV6-5 to TRBJ2-7; D is unresolved. CDR3 protein: CASSYSREQYF. CDR3 in DNA: TGTGCCAGCAGTTACTCGCGAGAGCAGTACTTC.